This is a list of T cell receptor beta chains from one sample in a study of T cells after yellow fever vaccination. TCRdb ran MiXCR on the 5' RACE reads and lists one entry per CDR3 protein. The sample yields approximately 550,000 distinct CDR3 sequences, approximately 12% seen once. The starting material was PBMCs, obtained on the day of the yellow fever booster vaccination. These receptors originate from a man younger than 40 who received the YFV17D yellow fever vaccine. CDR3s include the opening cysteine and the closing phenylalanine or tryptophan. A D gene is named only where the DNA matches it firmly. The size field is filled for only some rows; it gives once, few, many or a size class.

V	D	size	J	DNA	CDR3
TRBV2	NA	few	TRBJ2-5	TGTGCCAGCAGTGTCTCTAGCTGGGAGACCCAGTACTTC	CASSVSSWETQYF
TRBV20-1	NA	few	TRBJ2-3	TGCAGTGCTAGGGGCGCCCTTCCCACAGATACGCAGTATTTT	CSARGALPTDTQYF
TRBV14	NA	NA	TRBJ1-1	TGTGCCAGCAGCCAAGATCCCCTTGGCACTGAAGCTTTCTTT	CASSQDPLGTEAFF
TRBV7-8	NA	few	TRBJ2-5	TGTGCCAGCAGCTTAAATGGCTGGTCCCGCCAAGAGACCCAGTACTTC	CASSLNGWSRQETQYF
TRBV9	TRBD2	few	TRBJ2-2	TGTGCCAGCAGCGTAGATTCTAGCGGGAGAACCGGGGAGCTGTTTTTT	CASSVDSSGRTGELFF
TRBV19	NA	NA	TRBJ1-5	TGTGCCAGTGGCCCCGGTCCGGTGGGGCCCCAGCATTTT	CASGPGPVGPQHF
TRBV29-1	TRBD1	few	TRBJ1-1	TGCAGCGTTGTAGGGACAGAGAACACTGAAGCTTTCTTT	CSVVGTENTEAFF
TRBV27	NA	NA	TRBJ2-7	TGTGCCAGCAGTTTAAGGGCTTGGAGGGGGGTGCGAATCTCCGAGCAGTACTTC	CASSLRAWRGVRISEQYF
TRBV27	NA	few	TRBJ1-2	TGTGCCAGTAGGACTTGGGGAGGTGGCTACACCTTC	CASRTWGGGYTF
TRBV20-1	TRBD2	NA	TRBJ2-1	TGCAGTGCTAGAGATACAGCGGGAGGGCCCAATGAGCAGTTCTTC	CSARDTAGGPNEQFF
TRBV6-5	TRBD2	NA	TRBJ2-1	TGTGCCAGCAGTTCCCCTAGACTAGCGGGAGAGGTAGAGCAGTTCTTC	CASSSPRLAGEVEQFF
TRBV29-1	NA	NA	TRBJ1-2	TGCAGCGTTCCGTTGTCGACAGAAGATTACTATGGCTACACCTTC	CSVPLSTEDYYGYTF
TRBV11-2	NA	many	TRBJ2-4	TGTGCCAGCAGCCAGGGGGGAGCCAAAAACATTCAGTACTTC	CASSQGGAKNIQYF
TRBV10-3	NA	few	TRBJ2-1	TGTGCCATCAGTGAGTCGATATCCCGGGGCGCCAATGAGCAGTTCTTC	CAISESISRGANEQFF
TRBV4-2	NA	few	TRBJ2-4	TGTGCCAGCAGCCAAGTGCGGACTATGAGTGCCAAAAACATTCAGTACTTC	CASSQVRTMSAKNIQYF
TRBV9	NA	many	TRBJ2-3	TGTGCCAGCAGCGTGAGCCCAGCCGATTTAGATACGCAGTATTTT	CASSVSPADLDTQYF
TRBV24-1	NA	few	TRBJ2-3	TGTGCCACCAGTATGAGCACAGATACGCAGTATTTT	CATSMSTDTQYF
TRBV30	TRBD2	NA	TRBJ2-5	TGTGCCTGTCGACTAGCGGGGTCCTCCCAGTACTTC	CACRLAGSSQYF
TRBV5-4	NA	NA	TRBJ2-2	TGTGCCAGCAGCCACCGCCTATCCCACACCGGGGAGCTGTTTTTT	CASSHRLSHTGELFF
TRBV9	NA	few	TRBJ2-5	TGTGCCAGCAGCGCCCAACCGGGAGTGGAGACCCAGTACTTC	CASSAQPGVETQYF
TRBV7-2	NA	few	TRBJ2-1	TGTGCCAGCAGTCTTCTAAGACAAGACTCCTACAATGAGCAGTTCTTC	CASSLLRQDSYNEQFF
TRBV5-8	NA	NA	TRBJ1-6	TGTGCCAGCAGCTTAGGAAGAATGAATTCACCCCTCCACTTT	CASSLGRMNSPLHF
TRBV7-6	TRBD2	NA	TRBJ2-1	TGTGCCTCTGGTAGCGGGAGGGGGTCCTACAATGAGCAGTTCTTC	CASGSGRGSYNEQFF
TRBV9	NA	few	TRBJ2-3	TGTGCCAGCAGCGGCGGGGGCGGGAGAAAAAATGGAGGCACAGATACGCAGTATTTT	CASSGGGGRKNGGTDTQYF
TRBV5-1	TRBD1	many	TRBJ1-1	TGCGCCAGCAGCTTCCTGGACAGGGCTGAAGCTTTCTTT	CASSFLDRAEAFF
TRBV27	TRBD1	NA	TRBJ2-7	TGTGCCAGCAGTTCCGTCCGGTTTCGGGACAGGGGCGATCAGTACTTC	CASSSVRFRDRGDQYF
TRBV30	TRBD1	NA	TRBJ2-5	TGTGCCTGGAGTCCCCCGGGACAGGGGGGGTTTTGGACCCAGTACTTC	CAWSPPGQGGFWTQYF
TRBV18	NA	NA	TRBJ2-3	TGTGCCAGCTCACCACCCCAGGCCGATACGCAGTATTTT	CASSPPQADTQYF
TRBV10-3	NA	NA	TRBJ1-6	TGTGCCATCAGCGCAGGGGATTCACCCCTCCACTTT	CAISAGDSPLHF
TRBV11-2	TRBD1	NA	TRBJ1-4	TGTGCCAGCAGCTTAGCCCTGGTCGACAGGGGGGAAAAACTGTTTTTT	CASSLALVDRGEKLFF
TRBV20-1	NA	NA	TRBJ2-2	TGCAGTGCTAGACTGGGGCGTCCCGGGGAGCTGTTTTTT	CSARLGRPGELFF
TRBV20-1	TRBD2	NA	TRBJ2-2	TGCAGTGCAAAAACGGCCGGGGAGGGGTACACCGGGGAGCTGTTTTTT	CSAKTAGEGYTGELFF
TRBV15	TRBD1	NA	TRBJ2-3	TGTGCCACCAGGTCGACAGGGGGCGGATCCCCCACAGATACGCAGTATTTT	CATRSTGGGSPTDTQYF
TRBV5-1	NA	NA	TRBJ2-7	TGCGCCAGCAGCCAAAGGGACCTTACGCCTTACGAGCAGTACTTC	CASSQRDLTPYEQYF
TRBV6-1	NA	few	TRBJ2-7	TGTGCCAGCCCGGGGCTAGCGACTAGCTCCTACGAGCAGTACTTC	CASPGLATSSYEQYF
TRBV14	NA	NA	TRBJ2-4	TGTGCCAGCAGCCCCTCCTGGATGATACTAGCCAAAAACATTCAGTACTTC	CASSPSWMILAKNIQYF
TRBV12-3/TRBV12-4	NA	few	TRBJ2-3	TGTGCCAGCAGTTTGAGTTCCCCCACCATCAGCGGGGATACGCAGTATTTT	CASSLSSPTISGDTQYF
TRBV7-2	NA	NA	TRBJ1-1	TGTGCCAGCAGCTTAGGGGCTCCCCGTTCCGAAGCTTTCTTT	CASSLGAPRSEAFF
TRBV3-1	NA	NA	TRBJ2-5	TGTGCCAGCAGCCAAGATTTGTCCCATCTGCGCCCAGAGACCCAGTACTTC	CASSQDLSHLRPETQYF
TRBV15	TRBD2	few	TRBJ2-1	TGTGCCACCAGCAGACCTAGCGGAGCCTCCTACAATGAGCAGTTCTTC	CATSRPSGASYNEQFF
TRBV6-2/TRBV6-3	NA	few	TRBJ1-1	TGTGCCAGCACGCGGGAGTTTAAAGCTTTCTTT	CASTREFKAFF
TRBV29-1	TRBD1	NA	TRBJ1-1	TGCAGCGCCCGCACAGGGGCGGTCACTGAAGCTTTCTTT	CSARTGAVTEAFF
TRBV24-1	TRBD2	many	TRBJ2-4	TGTGCCACCAGTGACCCAGCGGGAGGAGGAAGAAACATTCAGTACTTC	CATSDPAGGGRNIQYF
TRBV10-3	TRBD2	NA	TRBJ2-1	TGTGCCATGGGGACTAGCGGGAACTACAATGAGCAGTTCTTC	CAMGTSGNYNEQFF
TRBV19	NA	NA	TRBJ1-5	TGTGCCAGCGCCAACCAGGGAACTCGGCCCCAGCATTTT	CASANQGTRPQHF
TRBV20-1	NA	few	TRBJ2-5	TGCAGTGTCCGTTTGGGGGCTAGCAGGGGGACCCAGTACTTC	CSVRLGASRGTQYF
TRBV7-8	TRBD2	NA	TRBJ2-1	TGTGCCAGCAGCCCCACACTAGCGGGAGTGCAGTTCTTC	CASSPTLAGVQFF
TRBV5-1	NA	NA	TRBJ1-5	TGCGCCAGCAGCTTGGATTCGAGCGCGGGGCCCCAGCATTTT	CASSLDSSAGPQHF
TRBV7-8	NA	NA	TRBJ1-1	TGTGCCAGCAGCTTAGGGACATCGAACACTGAAGCTTTCTTT	CASSLGTSNTEAFF
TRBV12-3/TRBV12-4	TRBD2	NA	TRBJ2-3	TGTGCCAGCAGACACACTAGCGTCGGGGATGATACGCAGTATTTT	CASRHTSVGDDTQYF
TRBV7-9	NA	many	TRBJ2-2	TGTGCCAGCAGCTTTCAGGGAGTTCGCACCGGGGAGCTGTTTTTT	CASSFQGVRTGELFF
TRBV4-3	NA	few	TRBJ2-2	TGCGCCAGCAGCCAAGTTGGTGGTAACCCCACTGGGGAGCTGTTTTTT	CASSQVGGNPTGELFF
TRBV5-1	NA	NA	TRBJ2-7	TGCGCCAGCAGCTTGGGTACAGGGTTAAACGAGCAGTACTTC	CASSLGTGLNEQYF
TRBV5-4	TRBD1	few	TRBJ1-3	TGTGCCAGCAGCCGAGGGACAGGTAGTGGAAACACCATATATTTT	CASSRGTGSGNTIYF
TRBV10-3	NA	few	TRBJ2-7	TGTGCCATCAGTGACCCTGGACAGTCCTACGAGCAGTACTTC	CAISDPGQSYEQYF
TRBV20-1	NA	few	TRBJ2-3	TGCAGTGCCCCTCTGTCGCGGAGCACAGATACGCAGTATTTT	CSAPLSRSTDTQYF
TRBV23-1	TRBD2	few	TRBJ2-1	TGCGCCAGCAGTCAATCGCGCCCCTTGACTAGCCGAACGACGGGTGAGCAGTTCTTC	CASSQSRPLTSRTTGEQFF
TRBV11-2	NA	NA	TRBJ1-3	TGTGCCAGCAGCTTCTTAAGACCGAATCAGGGAAACACCATATATTTT	CASSFLRPNQGNTIYF
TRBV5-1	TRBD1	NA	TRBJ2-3	TGCGCCAGCAGCCAGGGACAGGCGAGAGGCACAGATACGCAGTATTTT	CASSQGQARGTDTQYF